Given below is one T cell receptor beta chain in context. Germline V gene sequence: CDR1 KGHSH, CDR2 LQKENI. V was cut by 3 bases and J by 2 bases, with 7 bases left in between. CDR3 length: 13 residues. Using immunoSEQ multiplex PCR, the repertoire was profiled, and TCRdb retains in-frame clones only, with some absent. The data hold 210,000 or so clones, with around 80% observed a single time. This sample was included in a study of blood T cell repertoires in COVID-19. On the study more broadly: Researchers got acute and convalescent COVID-19 samples from the United States, Italy and Spain.

Recruitment covered 20 to 25 US areas and drew participants whose ages spanned roughly 18 to 89 years. This sequence was found in a man aged 60-69 years who had recovered from COVID-19. Sequenced material: PBMCs or T cells enriched from blood (not recorded which). The chain employs TRBV18 and TRBJ1-2; D remains ambiguous. DNA for the CDR3: TGTGCCAGCTCACCCCGGCGGAACTATGGCTACACCTTC. This sequence encodes CASSPRRNYGYTF.